The 17 T cell receptor beta chains in this list originate from one sample, sequenced in a study of T-cell memory formation after mild COVID-19. TCRdb re-called the 5' RACE reads with MiXCR, one entry per CDR3 protein. The sample lists hundreds of thousands of distinct CDR3 sequences, 16% occurring once. Sequenced: PBMCs or a T cell subset sorted from them (not recorded which). These receptors came from a young man who had mild COVID-19 (a few samples of this study predate the infection). Cell type and time point are not known.

This chain uses TRBV25-1 with TRBJ1-3; unclear D gene. The CDR3 is 13 residues long. Germline CDR1 is MGHDK and CDR2 is SYGVNS. Trimming removed 6 bases at V and 4 bases at J, with 10 bases between. The CDR3, as DNA: TGTGCCAGCAGCGAAATCGAAGGAAACACCATATATTTT. Protein sequence: CASSEIEGNTIYF.

A few counts support this clonotype. The chain has TRBV27 and TRBJ1-5; D possibly corresponds to TRBD1 (5 bases). V was clipped by 2 bases and J by 7 bases, with 9 bases between them. Germline V gives CDR1 MNHEY, CDR2 SMNVEV (reference sequence). The CDR3 is made up of 13 amino acids. CDR3 sequence: CASSLGRAQPQHF. As DNA, the CDR3 is TGTGCCAGCAGTTTAGGCAGGGCGCAGCCCCAGCATTTT.

This clonotype was found many times. The rearrangement links TRBV7-2 to TRBJ1-2; 7 bases map to TRBD1. This CDR3 comprises 13 residues. Germline lookup yields CDR1 SGHTA and CDR2 FQGNSA. Trimming cost V 2 bases and J 10 bases; bases outside gene matches: 7. The CDR3 here is CASSLSRDSTYTF. The CDR3 DNA is TGTGCCAGCAGCTTAAGCCGGGACAGCACCTACACCTTC.

V usage is TRBV21-1 and J usage is TRBJ1-1; TRBD1, the D gene given by the table, was not confirmed from the DNA. TRBV21-1 is termed a pseudogene. CDR3 length: 13 amino acids. The CDR3: CASILQDRTEAFF. The CDR3 nucleotides are TGTGCCAGCATCCTACAGGATCGCACTGAAGCTTTCTTT.

The gene calls are TRBV12-3 or TRBV12-4 and TRBJ1-1; D is perhaps TRBD1 (6 bases). The CDR3 extends over 16 amino acids. V dropped 3 bases and J dropped 5 bases, with 19 bases sitting between them. In nucleotides, the CDR3 is TGTGCCAGCAGTTTTTGGGGGGGCGCAGGTTGGACTGAAGCTTTCTTT. Translating gives CASSFWGGAGWTEAFF.

This clonotype was found many times. This chain uses TRBV7-9 with TRBJ1-3, with D hard to call. The germline CDR1 and CDR2 sequences are SEHNR and FQNEAQ (reference sequence). The CDR3 has 14 residues. Trimming pared 3 bases from V and 0 bases from J, leaving 6 bases between. In nucleotides, the CDR3 is TGTGCCAGCAGCTTTACCGGCTCTGGAAACACCATATATTTT. Translating it yields CASSFTGSGNTIYF. The entire variable domain, with the rest obtained from reference TRBV7-9 and TRBJ1-3, is as follows: DTGVSQNPRHKITKRGQNVTFRCDPISEHNRLYWYRQTLGQGPEFLTYFQNEAQLEKSRLLSDRFSAERPKGSFSTLEIQRTEQGDSAMYLCASSFTGSGNTIYFGEGSWLTVV.

The CDR3 loop is CASSREGTGRFHEQFF. The CDR3 DNA reads as TGTGCCAGCAGCAGAGAGGGGACAGGGAGGTTCCATGAGCAGTTCTTC. V and J are TRBV7-9 and TRBJ2-1, with 9 bases aligning to TRBD1. From germline, CDR1 is SEHNR and CDR2 FQNEAQ (reference sequence). The CDR3 is made up of 16 amino acids. V was pared by 5 bases and J by 8 bases, with 13 bases of the junction left unmatched.

Ten or more counts support this clonotype. CDR3: CSASTGNTEAFF. The DNA of the CDR3 is TGCAGTGCTTCGACAGGGAACACTGAAGCTTTCTTT. The chain links TRBV20-1 to TRBJ1-1; D perhaps matches TRBD1 (6 bases). The CDR3 covers 12 residues. Germline CDR1 and CDR2: DFQATT and SNEGSKA (reference sequence). V was shortened by 5 bases and J by 1 base, with 8 bases between the two germline ends.

The rearrangement uses TRBV5-1 and TRBJ2-5; TRBD2 aligns across 7 bases. V shed 0 bases, J shed 1 base, and the junction held 6 bases outside the gene matches. Germline V gives CDR1 SGHRS, CDR2 YFSETQ. This CDR3 is built from 16 residues. DNA for the CDR3: TGCGCCAGCAGCTTGGAGGCTAGCGGAGCCCAAGAGACCCAGTACTTC. This encodes CASSLEASGAQETQYF. Based on the CDR3 plus reference TRBV5-1 and TRBJ2-5, the full variable domain is KAGVTQTPRYLIKTRGQQVTLSCSPISGHRSVSWYQQTPGQGLQFLFEYFSETQRNKGNFPGRFSGRQFSNSRSEMNVSTLELGDSALYLCASSLEASGAQETQYFGPGTRLLVL.

There are a few counts of this clonotype. The chain combines TRBV7-2 with TRBJ1-5; maybe TRBD1 (6 bases). The germline V gene has CDR1 SGHTA and CDR2 FQGNSA. The V end was cut by 4 bases, the J end by 4 bases, with 11 bases between. This CDR3 has 14 residues. Here the CDR3 reads CASSWDNFNQPQHF. The CDR3 DNA is TGTGCCAGCAGCTGGGACAACTTTAATCAGCCCCAGCATTTT. The full variable domain, its missing parts supplied by reference TRBV7-2 and TRBJ1-5, is GAGVSQSPSNKVTEKGKDVELRCDPISGHTALYWYRQSLGQGLEFLIYFQGNSAPDKSGLPSDRFSAERTGGSVSTLTIQRTQQEDSAVYLCASSWDNFNQPQHFGDGTRLSIL.

The chain uses TRBV6-5 and TRBJ1-6; D remains unclear. Trimming shortened V by 7 bases and J by 0 bases, and 7 bases separated the two germline ends. CDR1 is MNHEY and CDR2 is SVGAGI in the germline V gene. The CDR3 has 14 residues. The CDR3: CASTAGSYNSPLHF. In DNA, the CDR3 is TGTGCCAGCACGGCGGGCTCCTATAATTCACCCCTCCACTTT.

This chain links TRBV7-6 with TRBJ2-3, with D possibly TRBD1 on 6 matching bases. With 4 bases removed from V and 0 bases from J, the gap between germline ends came to 8 bases. Germline CDR1 SGHVS, CDR2 FNYEAQ. This CDR3 region has 14 residues. CDR3 sequence: CASSSGHSTDTQYF. CDR3 sequence (DNA): TGTGCCAGCAGCTCGGGACACAGCACAGATACGCAGTATTTT.

V is TRBV29-1 and J is TRBJ2-5, with no clear D. The CDR3 is made up of 10 amino acids. Germline CDR1 reads SQVTM; CDR2 reads ANQGSEA. Trimming shortened V by 7 bases and J by 2 bases, and 5 bases separated the two germline ends. CDR3 protein: CSGGQETQYF. The CDR3 region has the DNA TGCAGCGGTGGACAAGAGACCCAGTACTTC.

The chain uses TRBV24-1 and TRBJ2-1; possible D gene TRBD1, 6 bases. Trimming took 3 bases from V and 7 from J, leaving 9 bases between them. There are 13 residues in the CDR3. The germline CDR1 and CDR2 sequences are KGHDR and SFDVKD. CDR3 in amino acids: CATSDTDRNEQFF. The CDR3 DNA reads as TGTGCCACCAGTGATACTGACAGGAATGAGCAGTTCTTC.

V usage is TRBV10-3 and J usage is TRBJ1-2; 8 bases are a match to TRBD1. V lost 4 bases and J lost 2; bases outside the gene matches: 9. Germline V gives CDR1 ENHRY, CDR2 SYGVKD. CDR3 length: 16 amino acids. CDR3: CAISGTSGTGNYGYTF. For the CDR3, the DNA is TGTGCCATCAGTGGAACTTCCGGGACAGGAAACTATGGCTACACCTTC.

This clonotype was observed a handful of times. This chain connects TRBV5-1 to TRBJ1-3; D is undetermined. Trimming took off 7 bases at V and 0 bases at J, with 17 bases between the two ends. The CDR3 is 16 amino acids. Germline V gene sequence: CDR1 SGHRS, CDR2 YFSETQ. The CDR3 is CASGLDAGGSGNTIYF. The CDR3 DNA reads TGCGCCAGCGGGCTGGACGCCGGAGGCTCTGGAAACACCATATATTTT.

This clonotype was observed many times. The chain is built from TRBV3-1 and TRBJ2-3; 11 bases fit TRBD2. The CDR3 is 16 amino acids. The ends lost 3 bases at V and 3 bases at J; junction bases unmatched: 5. Germline CDR1 and CDR2: LGHDT and YNNKEL (reference sequence). The CDR3 reads CASSQLRLAGTDTQYF. CDR3 nucleotides: TGTGCCAGCAGCCAGCTGAGACTAGCGGGGACAGATACGCAGTATTTT.